The 22 T cell receptor beta chains in this list originate from one sample, sequenced in a study of T-cell reconstitution after alpha-beta-depleted transplantation in children listed by TCRdb under 2016. Receptors were amplified or captured by PCR. The instrument was an Illumina HiSeq 2500. To normalize quantification of the TCRbeta repertoire, the TCR libraries were built with molecular barcoding that relied on unique molecular identifiers. TCRdb reprocessing: public reads trimmed at Q25 with fastp, clones called with MiXCR, in-frame beta chains kept. Under each unique CDR3 protein, matching rows form one entry showing the most common genes and DNA. The sample table lists about 230,000 distinct CDR3 sequences, more than 7.5% of them with a count of one. Of the sample, about 5% is held by the ten largest clones. Here the sequenced sample was PBMCs from the stem cell graft donor, taken from the stem cell graft. These receptors all stem from a human donor who donated a stem cell graft to a child with SCID.

This clonotype was counted at least ten times. The CDR3 sequence: CASKLSERNTGELFF. The CDR3 DNA is TGCGCCAGCAAATTATCGGAGAGGAACACCGGGGAGCTGTTTTTT. The chain recombines TRBV5-1 with TRBJ2-2, with D unresolved. The V end was cut by 6 bases, the J end by 1 base, with 13 bases between. The CDR3 has 15 amino acids. CDR1 and CDR2 from the germline V gene are SGHRS and YFSETQ. Supplemented by reference TRBV5-1 and TRBJ2-2, the full variable domain reads KAGVTQTPRYLIKTRGQQVTLSCSPISGHRSVSWYQQTPGQGLQFLFEYFSETQRNKGNFPGRFSGRQFSNSRSEMNVSTLELGDSALYLCASKLSERNTGELFFGEGSRLTVL.

This clonotype was picked up many times. The J gene is TRBJ1-6, the V gene TRBV2; D is possibly TRBD1 (6 bases). CDR3 length: 12 residues. Germline loops: CDR1 SNHLY, CDR2 FYNNEI. Trimming removed 0 bases from V and 14 bases from J, with 8 bases in between. CDR3 amino acids: CASSEAGGALHF. Here the CDR3 DNA reads TGTGCCAGCAGTGAAGCAGGGGGGGCCCTCCACTTT. Using reference TRBV2 and TRBJ1-6 for the parts outside the CDR3, the full variable domain is EPEVTQTPSHQVTQMGQEVILRCVPISNHLYFYWYRQILGQKVEFLVSFYNNEISEKSEIFDDQFSVERPDGSNFTLKIRSTKLEDSAMYFCASSEAGGALHFGNGTRLTVT.

This clonotype was seen at least ten times. The chain joins TRBV28 to TRBJ2-2; TRBD1 matches 8 bases. The CDR3 is 15 residues long. The ends lost 6 bases at V and 4 bases at J; junction bases unmatched: 7. In germline, CDR1 is MDHEN, CDR2 SYDVKM. The CDR3 is CASSTRGRSTGELFF. In nucleotides, the CDR3 is TGTGCCAGCAGCACCAGGGGGCGCAGCACCGGGGAGCTGTTTTTT. Filled out from reference TRBV28 and TRBJ2-2, the complete variable domain reads DVKVTQSSRYLVKRTGEKVFLECVQDMDHENMFWYRQDPGLGLRLIYFSYDVKMKEKGDIPEGYSVSREKKERFSLILESASTNQTSMYLCASSTRGRSTGELFFGEGSRLTVL.

This clonotype was found many times. The chain joins TRBV20-1 to TRBJ2-5; 10 positions match TRBD2. The V and J ends lost 2 bases and 6 bases, in that order; junction bases with no gene match: 12. Germline V gene sequence: CDR1 DFQATT, CDR2 SNEGSKA (reference sequence). This CDR3 region has 16 residues. The CDR3 region has the DNA TGCAGTGCTAGATCGACTACTAGCGGGGAAGGAAAGACCCAGTACTTC. Amino acids: CSARSTTSGEGKTQYF.

This clonotype has at least ten counts. The chain couples TRBV15 to TRBJ2-1; D call uncertain. CDR1 and CDR2 from the germline V gene are LNHNV and YYDKDF (reference sequence). V was clipped by 8 bases and J by 6 bases, with 8 bases between them. This CDR3 comprises 11 residues. As DNA, the CDR3 is TGTGCCACCGCCGTTACCAATGAGCAGTTCTTC. Amino acids: CATAVTNEQFF.

The chain combines TRBV5-1 with TRBJ1-1, with a possible D match to TRBD1 (5 bases). The V gene lost 0 bases and the J gene lost 0 bases, with 9 bases spanning the gap. Germline CDR1 reads SGHRS; CDR2 reads YFSETQ. The CDR3 consists of 15 residues. CDR3 nucleotide sequence: TGCGCCAGCAGCTTGGCCGGCAGGGTGAACACTGAAGCTTTCTTT. This translates into CASSLAGRVNTEAFF.

This clonotype appeared many times. The gene calls are TRBV7-9 and TRBJ2-3, with 7 bases lining up with TRBD1. The CDR3 spans 16 residues. Germline CDR1 and CDR2: SEHNR and FQNEAQ (reference sequence). V shed 5 bases, J shed 2 bases, and the junction held 10 bases outside the gene matches. CDR3 amino acids: CASSPNAGTVTDTQYF. The CDR3 nucleotides read TGTGCCAGCAGCCCCAATGCCGGGACAGTCACAGATACGCAGTATTTT. The complete variable domain, with remaining parts taken from reference TRBV7-9 and TRBJ2-3, reads DTGVSQNPRHKITKRGQNVTFRCDPISEHNRLYWYRQTLGQGPEFLTYFQNEAQLEKSRLLSDRFSAERPKGSFSTLEIQRTEQGDSAMYLCASSPNAGTVTDTQYFGPGTRLTVL.

This clonotype was picked up many times. The CDR3 bases are TGCAGCGTTGAACCCGGACTAGCGAGTTTCTCCTACAATGAGCAGTTCTTC. This gives the protein CSVEPGLASFSYNEQFF. The gene calls are TRBV29-1 and TRBJ2-1, with 9 bases that match TRBD2. The J segment lost 0 bases and the V segment lost 2 bases, leaving 8 bases of the junction unmatched. Germline V CDR1 and CDR2: SQVTM, ANQGSEA. There are 17 residues in the CDR3.

As concerns this clonotype: A much larger clone sits a single nucleotide away, making a read error possible. Since the CDR3 does not end with the conserved phenylalanine or tryptophan, this likely comes from a read error. The rearrangement joins TRBV5-6 to TRBJ1-4; the D is unclear. This CDR3 contains 14 residues. V lost 0 bases and J 5 bases, leaving 8 bases between the germline ends. CDR1 and CDR2 (germline): SGHDT, YYEEEE. CDR3 nucleotide sequence: TGTGCCAGCAGCTTGGTGGGAGAAAATGAAAAACTGTTTCTT. This encodes CASSLVGENEKLFL.

This clonotype was found many times. The chain recombines TRBV10-3 with TRBJ2-3; 8 bases match TRBD2. V dropped 2 bases and J dropped 0; count of bases not matched to a gene: 13. The germline gives CDR1 ENHRY, CDR2 SYGVKD. The CDR3 loop spans 19 amino acids. CDR3 DNA: TGTGCCATCAGTGAGCCTCTAGCGACGGGGGGGGCTAGCACAGATACGCAGTATTTT. This encodes CAISEPLATGGASTDTQYF.

The chain uses TRBV5-1 and TRBJ2-2; no reliable D call. Germline V lookup: CDR1 SGHRS, CDR2 YFSETQ. The CDR3 totals 15 residues. V was pared by 0 bases and J by 0 bases, with 6 bases between. The CDR3 DNA reads TGCGCCAGCAGCTTGGGATCTTCGAACACCGGGGAGCTGTTTTTT. Its protein product is CASSLGSSNTGELFF.

This clonotype was detected many times. The chain combines TRBV20-1 with TRBJ1-1, with 7 bases that match TRBD1. The CDR3 is made up of 14 amino acids. The junction had 10 bases not matched to a gene; V was cut back by 5 bases and J by 4 bases. Germline CDR1 DFQATT, CDR2 SNEGSKA (reference sequence). The CDR3 bases are TGCAGTGCTCCCGCCAGGGGGGTGGGCACTGAAGCTTTCTTT. Its translation is CSAPARGVGTEAFF.

The rearrangement links TRBV5-1 to TRBJ2-3; tentatively, D is TRBD1 (5 bases). This CDR3 has 15 residues. Germline CDR1 reads SGHRS; CDR2 reads YFSETQ. The ends were cut back, 4 bases at V and 0 bases at J, with 12 bases in the middle. The CDR3 DNA is TGCGCCAGCAGCCCTGACAGACCTAGCACAGATACGCAGTATTTT. Protein sequence: CASSPDRPSTDTQYF.

This clonotype was recorded many times. This chain uses TRBV12-3 or TRBV12-4 with TRBJ1-5, with 7 nucleotides matching TRBD1. This CDR3 comprises 15 residues. Unmatched junction bases numbered 10, after V lost 7 bases and J lost 4 bases. The DNA of the CDR3 is TGTGCCAGCACTCTGATGGACAGGCCAAATCAGCCCCAGCATTTT. Protein product: CASTLMDRPNQPQHF.

The chain joins TRBV10-2 to TRBJ2-7, with 7 bases matching TRBD2. V trimming: 8 bases; J trimming: 2 bases; junction bases outside the gene matches: 9. The germline CDR1 and CDR2 sequences are WSHSY and SAAADI. This CDR3 has 14 amino acids. CDR3 sequence: CASRGDWSAYEQYF. The CDR3 DNA follows: TGCGCCAGCCGGGGGGACTGGAGCGCCTACGAGCAGTACTTC.

This clonotype was recorded many times. The chain uses TRBV12-3 or TRBV12-4 and TRBJ2-3; D may correspond to TRBD1 or TRBD2 (5 bases each). The CDR3 covers 12 residues. The V gene lost 4 bases and the J gene lost 6 bases, with 8 bases spanning the gap. CDR3 loop: CASSWGSDTQYF. CDR3 nucleotides: TGTGCCAGCAGTTGGGGGTCGGATACGCAGTATTTT.

This clonotype was picked up many times. In DNA form, the CDR3 reads TGTGCCAGCAGCCGGGGGCCCGGTCTTGACACAGATACGCAGTATTTT. As protein: CASSRGPGLDTDTQYF. The chain combines TRBV7-9 with TRBJ2-3; perhaps D is TRBD1 or TRBD2 (6 bases each). The V end was cut by 5 bases, the J end by 2 bases, with 17 bases between. Germline V gives CDR1 SEHNR, CDR2 FQNEAQ (reference sequence). The CDR3 length is 16 residues.

In its sample, this clonotype was seen many times. The rearrangement joins TRBV12-3 or TRBV12-4 to TRBJ2-1, with 16 bases lining up with TRBD2. The CDR3 length is 17 residues. V shed 5 bases and J 8 bases; nucleotides not matched to a gene: 9. The CDR3 nucleotides are TGTGCCAGCAGTGGCACCGGGACTAGCGGGGGGGCCGATGAGCAGTTCTTC. It codes for CASSGTGTSGGADEQFF.

This clonotype appeared many times. The rearrangement links TRBV11-2 to TRBJ2-3; D not certain. V lost 0 bases and J 0 bases, leaving 7 bases between the germline ends. This CDR3 has 15 residues. Looked up from germline, CDR1 is SGHAT and CDR2 is FQNNGV. The CDR3 reads CASSLDTASTDTQYF. Written as DNA, the CDR3 is TGTGCCAGCAGCTTAGATACAGCGAGCACAGATACGCAGTATTTT. Full variable domain (outside the CDR3, taken from reference TRBV11-2 and TRBJ2-3): EAGVAQSPRYKIIEKRQSVAFWCNPISGHATLYWYQQILGQGPKLLIQFQNNGVVDDSQLPKDRFSAERLKGVDSTLKIQPAKLEDSAVYLCASSLDTASTDTQYFGPGTRLTVL.

This clonotype has ten or more counts. V usage is TRBV2 and J usage is TRBJ1-1; D is uncertain. The CDR3 covers 14 residues. The V gene's germline CDR1 is SNHLY and CDR2 FYNNEI. The ends were cut back, 7 bases at V and 5 bases at J, with 17 bases in the middle. DNA of the CDR3: TGTGCCAGCAATCTCGGGCTCTCTGGGACTGAAGCTTTCTTT. Translating it yields CASNLGLSGTEAFF.

This clonotype was counted at least ten times. The J gene is TRBJ1-5, the V gene TRBV6-1; 10 bases fit TRBD1. CDR3 size: 15 residues. V trimming: 6 bases; J trimming: 5 bases; junction bases outside the gene matches: 7. The germline gives CDR1 MNHNS, CDR2 SASEGT. CDR3 in amino acids: CASSEGQGMDQPQHF. The CDR3 bases are TGTGCCAGCAGCGAGGGACAGGGGATGGATCAGCCCCAGCATTTT.

The table lists this clonotype with many counts. The rearrangement links TRBV12-3 or TRBV12-4 to TRBJ2-3, with TRBD1 matching 8 bases. V trimming: 6 bases; J trimming: 2 bases; junction bases outside the gene matches: 7. The CDR3 sequence is 15 residues long. Here the CDR3 reads CASRSRTGSTDTQYF. The CDR3 nucleotides read TGTGCCAGCAGGTCCCGGACAGGGTCCACAGATACGCAGTATTTT.